This TCR beta chain stems from a study of T cell responses to AZD1222 COVID-19 vaccine (dated by TCRdb to the early 2020s). Looking at the study overall: TCR sequencing covered over 230 trial participants: nearly 210 given two doses of AZD1222 and 26 given two doses of MenACWY control vaccine. Trial participants were enrolled by age into 18-55, 56-69 and 70-plus year subgroups, with around 150, 28 and 57 TCR-sequenced participants respectively. The paper's findings and limits, for the study overall: Most participants were white British and females outnumbered males, and the authors suggested that clonal diversity may have been underestimated. The 56-69-year group was small, and its depth increase did not reach significance, likely because of low power. Because no samples from the day 14 peak response were available, repertoires could be characterized only after the peak T cell response. The vaccine-associated CD4 TCRs covered the entire spike protein, and the dominant responses fell in regions 160-218 and 743-854. Epitopes outside the regions mutated in the B.1.351 and B.1.1.7 variants were reportedly recognized by nearly half of the unique spike-specific TCRs. Spike-specific TCR breadth and depth rose significantly after two AZD1222 doses compared with day 0 and with MenACWY recipients. Conclusions about previously exposed vaccinees are limited, since just five or six AZD1222 recipients were seropositive for SARS-CoV-2 at baseline.

This sample's time point label indicates: about 28 days (+/-7) after the second vaccine dose. AZD1222 recipients whose second dose came at about 4 weeks and those whose second dose came at about 12 weeks were combined into one group, since spike-specific TCR depth and breadth did not differ between the two schedules. Vaccinee samples came from UK trials COV001 and COV002, including a single-blind randomized controlled phase 2/3 trial of AZD1222 (ChAdOx1 nCoV-19) in healthy adults. For TCRbeta chain sequencing, PBMC samples were collected from trial participants at day 0 and at day 28 after the second dose. A word on this clone: Its antigen target is currently unknown. One base away there is no much larger clone; base qualities are not given.

The CDR3 regions of human TCRbeta chains were subjected to immunosequencing. As for how the authors treated the data: TCRs in the repertoires were matched against a reference library of SARS-CoV-2-specific TCRs that had been generated with the MIRA antigen-specificity platform. Breadth was defined as the fraction of unique TCRs that were SARS-CoV-2-associated. Depth was defined as the fraction of total T cells that were SARS-CoV-2-associated. Using the MIRA data, each spike-specific TCR was mapped to the spike region that the TCR reacts to and placed in a CD4 or CD8 class. Log10-transformed breadth and depth values were compared by one-way ANOVA with Sidak's multiple comparisons tests. The clones in this table, taken by TCRdb from immuneACCESS, are in-frame only. Not every clone is retained; where verified, under half of the shortfall comes from an unresolved V gene, and the cause of the rest is unknown. From that table come the V and J calls and clone size; the DNA was used to work out D and trimming. This sample comprises 30,000 to 40,000 clones, roughly 74% of them detected only once. About 4.5% of the sample rests with the top ten.

V loses 0 bases at its end and J loses 16 bases; junction bases beyond the gene matches: 4. The germline V gene yields MNHNS for CDR1 and SASEGT for CDR2. From the cysteine through the phenylalanine, the CDR3 covers 12 amino acids. The CDR3 DNA has 36 bases and is translated from base 1. Source: peripheral blood, taken 28 days after the second AZD1222 dose. The TCR comes from an adult who received the AZD1222 COVID-19 vaccine. The receptor chain draws on TRBV6-1 and TRBJ2-1; TRBD1 lines up with 9 middle nucleotides. The DNA reads TGTGCCAGCAGTGAAGCAGACAGGGGGAAATTCTTC. This sequence encodes CASSEADRGKFF.